One and the same sample provided the 22 T cell receptor beta chains below, sequenced in a study of PD-1 blockade in mismatch repair-deficient tumors. TCRdb's copy holds only in-frame clones and misses some; the assay was immunoSEQ multiplex PCR. Here the sample spans around 9,000 clones, more than 80% being singletons. Here the sequenced sample was PBMCs, taken roughly 46 weeks after starting pembrolizumab. Receptors originate from an adult with mismatch repair-deficient cancer.

The V gene is TRBV30, the J gene TRBJ1-5; D is unresolved. The CDR3 runs 15 residues. Between the trimmed V and J ends, which lost 4 bases and 4 bases, there was a span of 17 bases. In germline, CDR1 is GTSNPN, CDR2 SVGIG (reference sequence). For the CDR3, the DNA is TGTGCCTGGACGGCAGGTTTTGGCCTGAATCAGCCCCAGCATTTT. It codes for CAWTAGFGLNQPQHF.

This clone was counted only a few times. This chain connects TRBV5-1 to TRBJ2-3; 9 bases are shared with TRBD1. V lost 4 bases and J lost 3; bases outside the gene matches: 9. Germline CDR1 reads SGHRS; CDR2 reads YFSETQ. This CDR3 spans 16 amino acids. The CDR3 region has the DNA TGCGCCAGCAGCCTAGGACAGGGGTTCAGTACAGATACGCAGTATTTT. Translating gives CASSLGQGFSTDTQYF.

The genes are TRBV5-1 and TRBJ2-1; a possible D gene is TRBD2 (5 bases). This CDR3 is 12 amino acids long. Trimming took off 0 bases at V and 8 bases at J, with 6 bases between the two ends. The V gene's germline CDR1 is SGHRS and CDR2 YFSETQ. The CDR3 is CASSLVGDEQFF. The CDR3 DNA reads TGCGCCAGCAGCTTGGTCGGGGATGAGCAGTTCTTC.

The V call is TRBV2, the J call TRBJ2-2, with a weak D call TRBD2 (6 bases). CDR3 size: 16 residues. V was cut by 7 bases and J by 0 bases, with 15 bases left in between. Germline CDR1 reads SNHLY; CDR2 reads FYNNEI. The CDR3 spells CASKNCGTTNTGELFF. The CDR3 DNA sequence: TGTGCCAGCAAAAACTGCGGGACGACGAACACCGGGGAGCTGTTTTTT.

The chain combines TRBV9 with TRBJ1-4; maybe TRBD1 (5 bases). V was clipped by 4 bases and J by 4 bases, with 11 bases between them. Germline V gene data show CDR1 as SGDLS and CDR2 as YYNGEE. The CDR3 is made up of 14 amino acids. CDR3 sequence (DNA): TGTGCCAGCAGCCCGGGGGTTGGTAATGAAAAACTGTTTTTT. This codes for CASSPGVGNEKLFF.

V is TRBV25-1 and J is TRBJ1-1; 7 positions match TRBD1. This CDR3 has 14 residues. Per the germline V gene, CDR1 is MGHDK and CDR2 is SYGVNS. The V gene end was trimmed by 8 bases and the J gene end by 5 bases; junction bases not matched to a gene: 11. The chain's CDR3 is CASSQTGSGTEAFF. The CDR3 nucleotides are TGTGCCAGCTCACAGACAGGGTCGGGAACTGAAGCTTTCTTT.

The chain couples TRBV5-1 to TRBJ1-1; perhaps TRBD1 as D (5 bases). V lost 3 bases to trimming and J lost 0 bases, with 9 bases between them. The CDR3 has 14 amino acids. In germline, CDR1 is SGHRS, CDR2 YFSETQ. CDR3 residues: CASSSWTMNTEAFF. CDR3 in DNA: TGCGCCAGCAGCTCCTGGACAATGAACACTGAAGCTTTCTTT.

The gene calls are TRBV5-1 and TRBJ2-1; 9 bases map to TRBD2. This CDR3 is 17 amino acids long. Germline CDR1 and CDR2: SGHRS and YFSETQ. V was clipped by 6 bases and J by 0 bases; unmatched bases: 10. The CDR3, as DNA: TGCGCCAGCAACCCAGGGACTAGCCCATACTCCTACAATGAGCAGTTCTTC. This sequence encodes CASNPGTSPYSYNEQFF.

The V call is TRBV2, the J call TRBJ2-1; maybe TRBD1 (5 bases). This CDR3 is built from 15 residues. Germline V gene data show CDR1 as SNHLY and CDR2 as FYNNEI. V gave up 1 base and J gave up 4 bases, with 11 bases separating them. In nucleotides, the CDR3 is TGTGCCAGCAGTGAAGAAGGGGTTGGGTACAATGAGCAGTTCTTC. Its translation is CASSEEGVGYNEQFF. Combining the CDR3 with reference TRBV2 and TRBJ2-1 gives the whole variable domain EPEVTQTPSHQVTQMGQEVILRCVPISNHLYFYWYRQILGQKVEFLVSFYNNEISEKSEIFDDQFSVERPDGSNFTLKIRSTKLEDSAMYFCASSEEGVGYNEQFFGPGTRLTVL.

The chain has TRBV5-1 and TRBJ2-7; the match to TRBD1 covers 11 bases. The length of the CDR3 is 14 residues. CDR1 is SGHRS, CDR2 YFSETQ, per germline. Losses at the gene ends were 2 bases for V and 3 bases for J; bases not matched to a gene: 1. DNA of the CDR3: TGCGCCAGCAGCTTCGGGACAGGGGGCTACGAGCAGTACTTC. Its translation: CASSFGTGGYEQYF.

The genes are TRBV7-9 and TRBJ1-1, with D possibly TRBD1 on 6 matching bases. V dropped 5 bases and J dropped 5 bases, with 15 bases sitting between them. The CDR3 extends over 14 amino acids. CDR1 and CDR2 (germline): SEHNR, FQNEAQ (reference sequence). CDR3 region: CASSRTGSRTEAFF. The DNA of the CDR3 is TGTGCCAGCAGCCGTACAGGGTCTAGGACTGAAGCTTTCTTT.

This clone was detected only a few times. The chain links TRBV7-9 to TRBJ2-7, with no clear D. With 5 bases removed from V and 4 bases from J, the gap between germline ends came to 9 bases. The CDR3 runs 12 residues. Germline V lookup: CDR1 SEHNR, CDR2 FQNEAQ (reference sequence). The CDR3 sequence: CASSRHGYEQYF. As DNA, the CDR3 is TGTGCCAGCAGCCGACACGGTTACGAGCAGTACTTC.

This clone appeared a single time. The chain has TRBV5-1 and TRBJ2-2; TRBD1 is a possible D gene (5 bases). Germline V lookup: CDR1 SGHRS, CDR2 YFSETQ. This CDR3 has 16 amino acids. The V end lost 6 bases, the J end lost 3 bases, and 18 bases lay between the germline ends. CDR3 DNA sequence: TGCGCCAGCACACGACAACAGGTTAGGGACACCGGGGAGCTGTTTTTT. Translated, it gives CASTRQQVRDTGELFF.

The chain carries TRBV7-9 and TRBJ2-1, with 12 bases that match TRBD2. Germline CDR1 is SEHNR and CDR2 is FQNEAQ (reference sequence). The CDR3 has 17 amino acids. The V and J ends lost 1 base and 10 bases, in that order; junction bases with no gene match: 11. The CDR3 here is CASSLGLAGGAQGEQFF. DNA of the CDR3: TGTGCCAGCAGCTTAGGTCTAGCGGGAGGGGCTCAGGGGGAGCAGTTCTTC.

V usage is TRBV5-1 and J usage is TRBJ1-5, with 8 bases identical to TRBD1. The CDR3 has 14 residues. V dropped 4 bases and J dropped 7; count of bases not matched to a gene: 7. Germline CDR1 reads SGHRS; CDR2 reads YFSETQ. CDR3 nucleotide sequence: TGCGCCAGCAGCCCGGGACAGGCGGCCCAGCCCCAGCATTTT. Translating gives CASSPGQAAQPQHF.

The chain has TRBV6-9 and TRBJ1-6; maybe TRBD1 (6 bases). The CDR3 spans 15 residues. Germline V CDR1 and CDR2: MNHGY, SVAAGI. V dropped 2 bases and J dropped 6 bases, with 11 bases sitting between them. DNA of the CDR3: TGTGCCAGCAGTTATGGACAGAATCCTAATTCACCCCTCCACTTT. Protein: CASSYGQNPNSPLHF.

The rearrangement joins TRBV30 to TRBJ2-5, with D possibly matching TRBD2 (6 bases). The CDR3 is 12 amino acids. V lost 2 bases to trimming and J lost 5 bases, with 9 bases between them. Germline V gene sequence: CDR1 GTSNPN, CDR2 SVGIG (reference sequence). The CDR3 region has the DNA TGTGCCTGGAGTTCCGGAGGGGAGACCCAGTACTTC. It codes for CAWSSGGETQYF.

This chain connects TRBV28 to TRBJ2-1, with D maybe TRBD2 (5 bases). With 5 bases removed from V and 4 bases from J, the gap between germline ends came to 21 bases. The V gene's germline CDR1 is MDHEN and CDR2 SYDVKM. CDR3 length: 17 residues. CDR3 sequence: CASSAIQTSSGYNEQFF. The CDR3 nucleotides read TGTGCCAGCAGTGCTATCCAAACTAGTTCGGGATACAATGAGCAGTTCTTC.

This chain links TRBV20-1 with TRBJ1-2, with D maybe TRBD1 (5 bases). The CDR3 is 11 amino acids. The germline V gene has CDR1 DFQATT and CDR2 SNEGSKA (reference sequence). CDR3 residues: CGLHRFYGYTF. The CDR3 DNA reads TGCGGCCTCCACAGGTTTTATGGCTACACCTTC.

The gene calls are TRBV7-7 and TRBJ2-5, with 13 bases lining up with TRBD2. CDR1 is SSHAT and CDR2 is FNYEAQ in the germline V gene (reference sequence). There are 18 residues in the CDR3. The ends lost 1 base at V and 1 base at J; junction bases unmatched: 6. The CDR3 coding sequence is TGTGCCAGCAGCTTAGGACTAGCGGGGGGTGGGGCCCAAGAGACCCAGTACTTC. It specifies CASSLGLAGGGAQETQYF. The full variable domain, rest sourced from reference TRBV7-7 and TRBJ2-5, is GAGVSQSPRYKVTKRGQDVTLRCDPISSHATLYWYQQALGQGPEFLTYFNYEAQPDKSGLPSDRFSAERPEGSISTLTIQRTEQRDSAMYRCASSLGLAGGGAQETQYFGPGTRLLVL.

V is TRBV5-1 and J is TRBJ1-1, with 10 nucleotides matching TRBD1. Germline CDR1 SGHRS, CDR2 YFSETQ. The length of the CDR3 is 15 residues. With 0 bases clipped from V and 1 base from J, the junction kept 0 bases outside the gene matches. The CDR3 here is CASSLGDRGNTEAFF. DNA of the CDR3: TGCGCCAGCAGCTTGGGGGACAGGGGGAACACTGAAGCTTTCTTT.

This clone was found once. This chain joins TRBV28 and TRBJ1-1, with D possibly being TRBD1 (6 bases). This CDR3 comprises 11 residues. Per the germline V gene, CDR1 is MDHEN and CDR2 is SYDVKM. The V end lost 5 bases, the J end lost 11 bases, and 12 bases lay between the germline ends. CDR3 in DNA: TGTGCCAGCAGTAGGCCAGGGGTGGCTTTCTTT. Amino acids: CASSRPGVAFF.